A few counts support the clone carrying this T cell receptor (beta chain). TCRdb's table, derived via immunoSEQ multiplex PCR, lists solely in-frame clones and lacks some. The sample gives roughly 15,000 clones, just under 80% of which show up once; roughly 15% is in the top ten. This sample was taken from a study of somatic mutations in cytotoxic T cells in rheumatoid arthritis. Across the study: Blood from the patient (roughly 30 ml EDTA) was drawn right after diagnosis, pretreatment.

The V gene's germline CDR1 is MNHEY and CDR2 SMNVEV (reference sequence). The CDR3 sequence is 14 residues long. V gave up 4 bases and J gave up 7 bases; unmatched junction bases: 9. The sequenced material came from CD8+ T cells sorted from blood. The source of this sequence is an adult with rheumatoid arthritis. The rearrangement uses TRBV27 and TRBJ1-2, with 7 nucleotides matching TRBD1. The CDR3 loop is CASSWSGGRVGYTF. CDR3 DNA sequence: TGTGCCAGCAGTTGGTCAGGGGGTCGGGTTGGCTACACCTTC.